The 28 T cell receptor beta chains below come from one sample, sequenced in a study of radiotherapy plus CTLA-4 blockade in lung cancer. Using immunoSEQ multiplex PCR, the repertoire was profiled, and TCRdb retains in-frame clones only, with some absent. The data hold about 36,000 clones, with 55% to 75% observed a single time. The starting material was peripheral blood, obtained from a patient treated with radiotherapy plus ipilimumab. These receptors originate from a human donor with non-small cell lung cancer who had stable disease on radiotherapy plus ipilimumab.

V gene TRBV5-4 combines with J gene TRBJ1-2, with 8 bases aligning to TRBD1. V was clipped by 3 bases and J by 5 bases; unmatched bases: 6. Germline V CDR1 and CDR2: SGHNT, YYREEE (reference sequence). CDR3 length: 14 amino acids. Written as DNA, the CDR3 is TGTGCCAGCAGCTGGGGGGGACAGGAGTATGGCTACACCTTC. Its translation: CASSWGGQEYGYTF.

The chain couples TRBV9 to TRBJ1-5; D is perhaps TRBD1 (6 bases). The ends were cut back, 3 bases at V and 0 bases at J, with 10 bases in the middle. Germline values: CDR1 SGDLS, CDR2 YYNGEE. The CDR3 has 15 residues. CDR3 sequence: CASSAQGHSNQPQHF. In DNA, the CDR3 is TGTGCCAGCAGCGCGCAGGGACATAGCAATCAGCCCCAGCATTTT.

The V gene is TRBV21-1, the J gene TRBJ2-1; TRBD2, as called in the table, went unchecked against the DNA. TRBV21-1 is assigned pseudogene status. The CDR3 covers 19 residues. CDR3 in DNA: TGTGCCAGCAGCAAAGGACTAGCGGGGGCCGCCAGCTCCTACAATGAGCAGTTCTTC. This encodes CASSKGLAGAASSYNEQFF.

This clone showed up just a few times. This chain connects TRBV2 to TRBJ2-5, with D possibly TRBD1 on 6 matching bases. The CDR3 contains 11 residues. V lost 5 bases to trimming and J lost 10 bases, with 11 bases between them. The germline CDR1 and CDR2 sequences are SNHLY and FYNNEI. The DNA of the CDR3 is TGTGCCAGCAGTAACAGGGTTAACCAGTACTTC. Translating gives CASSNRVNQYF. Full variable domain (outside the CDR3, taken from reference TRBV2 and TRBJ2-5): EPEVTQTPSHQVTQMGQEVILRCVPISNHLYFYWYRQILGQKVEFLVSFYNNEISEKSEIFDDQFSVERPDGSNFTLKIRSTKLEDSAMYFCASSNRVNQYFGPGTRLLVL.

The chain combines TRBV5-1 with TRBJ1-5; D is uncertain. With 4 bases removed from V and 2 bases from J, the gap between germline ends came to 16 bases. The CDR3 contains 16 residues. Germline V CDR1 and CDR2: SGHRS, YFSETQ. The CDR3, as DNA: TGCGCCAGCAGCCCGACGGGATCCCGGGGCAATCAGCCCCAGCATTTT. This sequence encodes CASSPTGSRGNQPQHF.

The genes are TRBV5-6 and TRBJ1-3; D not certain. V lost 4 bases and J lost 0, with 5 bases in between. This CDR3 has 13 residues. Germline CDR1 SGHDT, CDR2 YYEEEE. Here the CDR3 reads CASSISSGNTIYF. In DNA, the CDR3 is TGTGCCAGCAGCATCTCCTCTGGAAACACCATATATTTT.

The table lists this clone with a count of one. The chain combines TRBV30 with TRBJ2-5, with D perhaps TRBD1 (5 bases). In germline, CDR1 is GTSNPN, CDR2 SVGIG (reference sequence). The CDR3 sequence is 14 residues long. Trimming pared 1 base from V and 4 bases from J, leaving 13 bases between. The CDR3 is CAWSGTMKRETQYF. As DNA, the CDR3 is TGTGCCTGGAGTGGGACAATGAAGCGAGAGACCCAGTACTTC. The variable domain in full, completed from reference TRBV30 and TRBJ2-5, reads SQTIHQWPATLVQPVGSPLSLECTVEGTSNPNLYWYRQAAGRGLQLLFYSVGIGQISSEVPQNLSASRPQDRQFILSSKKLLLSDSGFYLCAWSGTMKRETQYFGPGTRLLVL.

This clone was seen just once. The chain uses TRBV11-2 and TRBJ1-2, with a weak D call TRBD1 (5 bases). The CDR3 has 14 amino acids. Germline loops: CDR1 SGHAT, CDR2 FQNNGV. Trimming stripped 4 bases from V and 1 base from J, with 10 bases between. CDR3 nucleotide sequence: TGTGCCAGCAGCTCAATACAGGATAACTATGGCTACACCTTC. Translated: CASSSIQDNYGYTF.

This clone came up a few times. The genes are TRBV4-1 and TRBJ1-1; D unclear. The length of the CDR3 is 13 residues. V was clipped by 2 bases and J by 4 bases, with 8 bases between them. Germline values: CDR1 MGHRA, CDR2 YSYEKL. The CDR3 coding sequence is TGCGCCAGCAGCCAAACTTATACCACTGAAGCTTTCTTT. This codes for CASSQTYTTEAFF.

The CDR3 sequence is CASSLKDRLYNEQFF. The CDR3 nucleotides read TGTGCCAGCAGCCTCAAGGACAGGCTTTACAATGAGCAGTTCTTC. The chain combines TRBV14 with TRBJ2-1; TRBD1 aligns across 7 bases. The V gene end was trimmed by 4 bases and the J gene end by 4 bases; junction bases not matched to a gene: 7. The CDR3 loop spans 15 amino acids. From germline, CDR1 is SGHDN and CDR2 FVKESK. Based on the CDR3 plus reference TRBV14 and TRBJ2-1, the full variable domain is EAGVTQFPSHSVIEKGQTVTLRCDPISGHDNLYWYRRVMGKEIKFLLHFVKESKQDESGMPNNRFLAERTGGTYSTLKVQPAELEDSGVYFCASSLKDRLYNEQFFGPGTRLTVL.

The chain carries TRBV19 and TRBJ1-2; TRBD1 might be the D (6 bases). The CDR3 totals 11 residues. Trimming removed 9 bases at V and 3 bases at J, with 8 bases between. In germline, CDR1 is LNHDA, CDR2 SQIVND (reference sequence). CDR3 nucleotides: TGTGCCAGCCAGGGGCACTATGGCTACACCTTC. As protein: CASQGHYGYTF.

This clone was seen a single time. The chain recombines TRBV5-6 with TRBJ1-5; TRBD1 agrees at 7 bases. There are 13 residues in the CDR3. V shed 0 bases, J shed 6 bases, and the junction held 0 bases outside the gene matches. Per the germline V gene, CDR1 is SGHDT and CDR2 is YYEEEE. This chain's CDR3 is CASSLAGGQPQHF. Written as DNA, the CDR3 is TGTGCCAGCAGCTTGGCAGGGGGTCAGCCCCAGCATTTT.

The chain is built from TRBV5-8 and TRBJ1-6; D is possibly TRBD1 (6 bases). Germline values: CDR1 SGHTS, CDR2 YDEGEE. Between the trimmed V and J ends, which lost 0 bases and 5 bases, there was a span of 18 bases. This CDR3 is 18 amino acids long. As DNA, the CDR3 is TGTGCCAGCAGCTTGGGGATATATGGACAGCCCAATAATTCACCCCTCCACTTT. This translates into CASSLGIYGQPNNSPLHF.

The chain carries TRBV5-1 and TRBJ1-1; TRBD1 agrees at 10 bases. V lost 5 bases, J lost 3 bases, and 19 bases stayed unmatched. Germline loops: CDR1 SGHRS, CDR2 YFSETQ. This CDR3 comprises 19 residues. Here the CDR3 reads CASSPMSGTGAIRDTEAFF. The CDR3 nucleotides read TGCGCCAGCAGTCCTATGTCCGGGACAGGGGCCATCCGGGACACTGAAGCTTTCTTT.

V usage is TRBV6-6 and J usage is TRBJ1-1, with D possibly being TRBD1 (6 bases). Germline CDR1 is MNHNY and CDR2 is SVGAGI (reference sequence). The CDR3 is 14 amino acids. The V end was cut by 6 bases, the J end by 1 base, with 12 bases between. The CDR3 spells CASRRGGPNTEAFF. CDR3 DNA: TGTGCCAGCAGGAGGGGGGGGCCGAACACTGAAGCTTTCTTT.

The chain joins TRBV18 to TRBJ2-7; D ambiguous. Germline values: CDR1 KGHSH, CDR2 LQKENI. V dropped 3 bases and J dropped 3 bases, with 9 bases sitting between them. The CDR3 is 13 amino acids. For the CDR3, the DNA is TGTGCCAGCTCACCCCGAGAAGACTACGAGCAGTACTTC. Protein: CASSPREDYEQYF.

V usage is TRBV19 and J usage is TRBJ1-5; 12 bases match TRBD1. Unmatched junction bases numbered 9, after V lost 6 bases and J lost 6 bases. The CDR3 is 16 residues long. Per the germline V gene, CDR1 is LNHDA and CDR2 is SQIVND (reference sequence). The CDR3 sequence: CASRLGDRGHGQPQHF. The CDR3 nucleotides read TGTGCCAGTAGGCTAGGGGACAGGGGGCATGGTCAGCCCCAGCATTTT.

This chain links TRBV11-3 with TRBJ1-1; 8 bases fit TRBD1. J gave up 3 bases and V 1 base, and 10 bases lay outside the gene matches. This CDR3 comprises 17 residues. Germline V gene lookup returns CDR1 SGHNT and CDR2 YENEEA. The CDR3 region has the DNA TGTGCCAGCAGCTTAGTTGGGCAGGGGGCTTCGGACACTGAAGCTTTCTTT. It specifies CASSLVGQGASDTEAFF.

This clone has only a few counts. CDR3 in DNA: TGTGCCAGCAGCCACGCCGGGACAGACGACCCGCAATTTAATTCACCCCTCCACTTT. This encodes CASSHAGTDDPQFNSPLHF. This chain connects TRBV14 to TRBJ1-6; 7 bases match TRBD1. CDR3 length: 19 residues. CDR1 is SGHDN, CDR2 FVKESK, per germline. The ends lost 3 bases at V and 6 bases at J; junction bases unmatched: 17.

Written as DNA, the CDR3 is TGTGCCAGCAGTCTGGGACTGCGAGATCAGCCCCAGCATTTT. Translating it yields CASSLGLRDQPQHF. The rearrangement links TRBV6-6 to TRBJ1-5; weak D call: TRBD1 (5 bases). The CDR3 length is 14 residues. Per germline, CDR1 MNHNY and CDR2 SVGAGI (reference sequence). The V gene lost 5 bases and the J gene lost 5 bases, with 13 bases spanning the gap.

This clone was observed a handful of times. The genes are TRBV25-1 and TRBJ1-6; D is uncertain. The CDR3 is 12 amino acids. CDR1 and CDR2 from the germline V gene are MGHDK and SYGVNS. Trimming took off 3 bases at V and 13 bases at J, with 10 bases between the two ends. The CDR3 region has the DNA TGTGCCAGCAGTGAGCCTTTAGCGCCCCTCCACTTT. Amino acid sequence: CASSEPLAPLHF.

CDR3 in amino acids: CASSPQGGTYNEQFF. Here the CDR3 DNA reads TGTGCCAGCAGCCCCCAGGGGGGAACCTACAATGAGCAGTTCTTC. The rearrangement links TRBV5-5 to TRBJ2-1; maybe TRBD1 (7 bases). The CDR3 runs to 15 residues. V lost 4 bases and J lost 2, with 13 bases in between. In germline, CDR1 is SGHKS, CDR2 YYEKEE (reference sequence).

The chain couples TRBV10-3 to TRBJ2-2; TRBD1 agrees at 7 bases. Unmatched junction bases numbered 6, after V lost 7 bases and J lost 4 bases. Germline loops: CDR1 ENHRY, CDR2 SYGVKD. The CDR3 runs 14 residues. The CDR3 region is CAIKSTGSTGELFF. CDR3 nucleotides: TGTGCCATCAAATCGACAGGGTCCACCGGGGAGCTGTTTTTT.

This clone was picked up a small number of times. The rearrangement joins TRBV30 to TRBJ1-1; TRBD1 agrees at 7 bases. In germline, CDR1 is GTSNPN, CDR2 SVGIG (reference sequence). After removal of 4 bases from V and 3 bases from J, the junction contained 5 bases not matched to a gene. The CDR3 is 13 amino acids. CDR3 loop: CAWTDRVYTEAFF. The DNA for the CDR3 is TGTGCCTGGACCGACAGGGTGTACACTGAAGCTTTCTTT.

The chain uses TRBV19 and TRBJ2-7, with D tentatively TRBD2 (6 bases). This CDR3 region has 15 residues. Germline CDR1 and CDR2: LNHDA and SQIVND (reference sequence). Trimming cost V 3 bases and J 6 bases, with 18 bases left between them. CDR3 region: CASSIRRGGGAEQYF. The CDR3 nucleotides read TGTGCCAGTAGTATCCGGAGGGGAGGAGGAGCCGAGCAGTACTTC.

The genes are TRBV14 and TRBJ2-3; unclear D gene. CDR3 length: 12 residues. Germline values: CDR1 SGHDN, CDR2 FVKESK. Trimming stripped 5 bases from V and 2 bases from J, with 5 bases between. The CDR3 reads CASSFYTDTQYF. In DNA, the CDR3 is TGTGCCAGCAGCTTTTACACAGATACGCAGTATTTT. Full variable domain (remainder filled in from reference TRBV14 and TRBJ2-3): EAGVTQFPSHSVIEKGQTVTLRCDPISGHDNLYWYRRVMGKEIKFLLHFVKESKQDESGMPNNRFLAERTGGTYSTLKVQPAELEDSGVYFCASSFYTDTQYFGPGTRLTVL.

V is TRBV7-2 and J is TRBJ2-1; 12 nucleotides match TRBD2. The ends lost 6 bases at V and 0 bases at J; junction bases unmatched: 3. The CDR3 extends over 16 amino acids. The germline gives CDR1 SGHTA, CDR2 FQGNSA. The CDR3 loop is CASSGLAGSSYNEQFF. As DNA, the CDR3 is TGTGCCAGCAGTGGACTAGCGGGGAGCTCCTACAATGAGCAGTTCTTC. Full variable domain (rest looked up from reference TRBV7-2 and TRBJ2-1): GAGVSQSPSNKVTEKGKDVELRCDPISGHTALYWYRQSLGQGLEFLIYFQGNSAPDKSGLPSDRFSAERTGGSVSTLTIQRTQQEDSAVYLCASSGLAGSSYNEQFFGPGTRLTVL.

This clone came up once. V and J are TRBV15 and TRBJ2-3; 9 nucleotides align to TRBD2. The CDR3 spans 15 residues. The ends lost 1 base at V and 4 bases at J; junction bases unmatched: 3. From germline, CDR1 is LNHNV and CDR2 YYDKDF (reference sequence). This CDR3 reads CATSRGSGGSDTQYF. The DNA of the CDR3 is TGTGCCACCAGCAGAGGTAGCGGGGGTTCAGATACGCAGTATTTT.